The 8 T cell receptor beta chains below all came from one sample that was sequenced in a study of radiation and T cells in renal cell carcinoma. This sample's time point: blood 2 weeks post-SBRT. Treatment indicated: 15 Gy SBRT to primary tumor, nephrectomy 4 weeks later. Assay used: immunoSEQ multiplex PCR; TCRdb lists only in-frame clones, some missing. This sample has more than 75,000 clones; approximately 86% occur once, and the top ten carry 22%. Sequencing was performed on blood, taken from a patient whose treatment included radiotherapy and nephrectomy. All receptors derive from a woman aged 50 to 60 with renal cell carcinoma.

This clone has ten or more counts. This chain uses TRBV5-6 with TRBJ2-2; TRBD1 aligns across 7 bases. Trimming removed 7 bases from V and 6 bases from J; junction bases left unmatched: 12. CDR3 length: 15 residues. Germline CDR1 reads SGHDT; CDR2 reads YYEEEE. The CDR3 DNA sequence: TGTGCCAGCGGCAAACAGGGGCGGTCCGCCGGGGAGCTGTTTTTT. Translating gives CASGKQGRSAGELFF.

The genes are TRBV7-2 and TRBJ1-5; perhaps TRBD1 as D (6 bases). Germline-derived CDR1 and CDR2 are SGHTA and FQGNSA. V lost 2 bases and J 2 bases, leaving 13 bases between the germline ends. The CDR3 length is 16 residues. As DNA, the CDR3 is TGTGCCAGCAGCTTAAGCCGGGGGGCGGGCAATCAGCCCCAGCATTTT. Protein: CASSLSRGAGNQPQHF.

This chain joins TRBV19 and TRBJ2-7; TRBD2 matches at 9 bases. V dropped 4 bases and J dropped 4; count of bases not matched to a gene: 8. The CDR3 has 15 amino acids. Germline lookup yields CDR1 LNHDA and CDR2 SQIVND (reference sequence). The CDR3: CASSTQLAGSYEQYF. The CDR3 region has the DNA TGTGCCAGTAGTACCCAACTAGCGGGTTCTTACGAGCAGTACTTC. The full variable domain, completed using reference TRBV19 and TRBJ2-7, is DGGITQSPKYLFRKEGQNVTLSCEQNLNHDAMYWYRQDPGQGLRLIYYSQIVNDFQKGDIAEGYSVSREKKESFPLTVTSAQKNPTAFYLCASSTQLAGSYEQYFGPGTRLTVT.

The chain couples TRBV5-8 to TRBJ2-7; 8 nucleotides match TRBD1. The ends lost 1 base at V and 3 bases at J; junction bases unmatched: 9. The CDR3 consists of 16 residues. The germline CDR1 and CDR2 sequences are SGHTS and YDEGEE. CDR3 nucleotide sequence: TGTGCCAGCAGCTTGCCCCCTGGTGACAGGGGCTACGAGCAGTACTTC. It yields the protein CASSLPPGDRGYEQYF.

The chain employs TRBV7-2 and TRBJ2-5, with D possibly TRBD2 on 5 matching bases. The V end lost 4 bases, the J end lost 4 bases, and 19 bases lay between the germline ends. The CDR3 consists of 16 residues. Germline V gives CDR1 SGHTA, CDR2 FQGNSA. The CDR3 DNA follows: TGTGCCAGCAGCTCCTGGGGTGGGCTAGCTGGAGAGACCCAGTACTTC. It is translated as CASSSWGGLAGETQYF.

J is TRBJ1-1 and V is TRBV28; D not certain. CDR3 length: 12 amino acids. Germline CDR1 and CDR2: MDHEN and SYDVKM. The V end lost 2 bases, the J end lost 6 bases, and 7 bases lay between the germline ends. The CDR3 protein is CASSLEQAEAFF. The CDR3 nucleotides are TGTGCCAGCAGTTTAGAGCAGGCTGAAGCTTTCTTT.

The rearrangement links TRBV6-1 to TRBJ2-1; 11 nucleotides line up with TRBD1. The CDR3 is 12 residues long. From germline, CDR1 is MNHNS and CDR2 SASEGT. CDR3 DNA: TGTGCGGGGACAGGGGGCTACAATGAGCAGTTCTTC. This sequence encodes CAGTGGYNEQFF.

The rearrangement links TRBV6-5 to TRBJ1-1; weak D call: TRBD1 (6 bases). The V and J ends lost 5 bases and 8 bases respectively, with 15 bases between them. Germline CDR1 MNHEY, CDR2 SVGAGI. The CDR3 loop spans 13 amino acids. Written as DNA, the CDR3 is TGTGCCAGCAGTAGCACAGGGTATTCGGAAGCTTTCTTT. Translating it yields CASSSTGYSEAFF.